This TCR beta chain was sequenced during a study of beta chain features in type 1 diabetes (dated by TCRdb to the late 2010s). Study-level background: No differences in mean age, gender distribution, total cell number or subset yield were found between patients and healthy donors. Across all samples, approximately 98,000,000 sorted cells were examined, and cell number per subset correlated strongly with RNA yield. In the study, recently diagnosed type 1 diabetes patients and matched healthy donors were compared on the TCRB repertoires of their sorted circulating CD4+ T cell subsets. Regulatory and stem cell-like memory subsets were obtained from only 8 patients and roughly 8 healthy donors, while naive and central memory subsets were obtained from all 28 donors. What the research found in general, with its limitations: Because the HLA sub-analyses included only small numbers of individuals, any influence of HLA type on TCRB rearrangement was left unresolved. In all four CD4+ subsets, TCRB CDR3 length was moderately but significantly shorter in type 1 diabetes patients. Naive, central memory and regulatory TCRB repertoires appeared to be more similar among patients than among healthy donors. Patients with type 1 diabetes made fewer insertions and deleted more nucleotides at VDJ recombination sites, implying thymic rearrangement abnormalities. PCR may preferentially amplify shorter templates, but because patient and control samples were amplified and corrected together, any resulting skew would affect both groups equally. Because cDNA was sequenced instead of genomic DNA, highly expressing activated cells could be over-represented, though the groups showed no difference in activation or CD3 levels.

V and J lose 3 bases and 3 bases, and a span of 4 bases separates them. According to the germline V gene (reference sequence), CDR1 reads DFQATT and CDR2 reads SNEGSKA. The CDR3 holds 11 amino acids from the cysteine to the phenylalanine. Of the read, only the CDR3 DNA is kept; its 33 bases are in frame from base 1. Remarks on this clone: Its antigen is unknown. Nothing much larger sits one base from this clone, and base qualities are not available. At the DNA level, this CDR3 is encoded by other sequences in the same sample as well.

The High Capacity cDNA Reverse Transcription Kit was used to reverse transcribe all of the isolated RNA, meaning that expressed TCRB transcripts were what got sequenced. Deep immunoSEQ sequencing was performed on naive, central memory and regulatory T cell samples, with an average of around 3.5 million total reads per sample. After sorted cells were lysed in RLT buffer, RNA was extracted with DNase-treated RNeasy Micro or Mini kits, with the choice depending on cell number. Each cell subset was processed separately to prevent cross-contamination, with patient and healthy donor samples processed together. The immunoSEQ multiplex PCR was used to amplify TCRB sequences from cDNA, generating 87-bp fragments that spanned the CDR3 region. Sequencing of the amplicons was performed on the Illumina HiSeq platform. As for the authors' bioinformatics: Synthetic template baselines were used to correct PCR bias computationally, reads within Hamming distance 2 were collapsed together, and singletons that could not be merged were discarded. By aligning reads against IMGT, V, D and J genes, CDR3 length, and insertions or deletions at six rearrangement sites were assigned. Within each subset, clonotype counts were normalized to the number of sorted cells before true diversity and Gini coefficients were calculated with the tcR R package. The overlap coefficient, calculated on TCRB nucleotide sequences, was used to measure repertoire sharing. Out-of-frame TCRB sequences from naive cells were analyzed as a proxy for the pre-selection repertoire. In TCRdb, the immuneACCESS table is reduced to in-frame sequences with V and J assigned. These tables do not hold every clone; where another copy was compared, an unresolved V gene accounts for under half, and the others remain unexplained. The V and J calls and clone size are taken from that table; D and trimming were inferred from the DNA. Present in this sample are some 410,000 clones, around 14% of which were seen just once. The top ten hold roughly 0.036% of the sample.

A single peripheral blood draw of approximately 100 mL on average was collected from each donor into heparinised tubes. A BD FACSAria II and a panel including CD45RO, CCR7, CD25, CD127, CD95 and CD27 were used to sort naive, central memory, regulatory and stem cell-like memory CD4+ T cells. A purity above 95% was achieved for all sorted populations. PBMCs were isolated immediately by Lymphoprep density gradient centrifugation and stained directly without culture. Samples were stained and sorted in pairs, with one healthy donor and one patient per experiment, so that batch effects were minimized. The source of this sequence is a man between 25 and 39 years old in good health. The sequence links TRBV20-1 to TRBJ2-3; confidence is insufficient to name the D gene. What was sequenced was naive CD4+ T cells from blood. What this sample's cell subset or site label stands for: true naive CD4+ T cells. For the CDR3, the sequence is CSARLTDTQYF. The base sequence is TGCAGTGCTAGGTTGACAGATACGCAGTATTTT.